This T cell receptor beta chain was found in a study of blood T cell repertoires in COVID-19. Germline loops: CDR1 SQVTM, CDR2 ANQGSEA. The V gene lost 7 bases and the J gene lost 4 bases, with 10 bases spanning the gap. The CDR3 covers 11 residues. This clone is a singleton in its sample. TCRdb's table, derived via immunoSEQ multiplex PCR, lists solely in-frame clones and lacks some. The sample carries a few hundred thousand clones, roughly nine tenths recorded once. V and J are TRBV29-1 and TRBJ1-2, with D unclear. This TCR came from a man aged 65 to 85 with acute or convalescent COVID-19. What was sequenced was peripheral blood. The CDR3 bases are TGCAGCGCGTGGGGAGCCTATGGCTACACCTTC. Translating it yields CSAWGAYGYTF. Drawing the rest from reference TRBV29-1 and TRBJ1-2, the complete variable domain is SAVISQKPSRDICQRGTSLTIQCQVDSQVTMMFWYRQQPGQSLTLIATANQGSEATYESGFVIDKFPISRPNLTFSTLTVSNMSPEDSSIYLCSAWGAYGYTFGSGTRLTVV.